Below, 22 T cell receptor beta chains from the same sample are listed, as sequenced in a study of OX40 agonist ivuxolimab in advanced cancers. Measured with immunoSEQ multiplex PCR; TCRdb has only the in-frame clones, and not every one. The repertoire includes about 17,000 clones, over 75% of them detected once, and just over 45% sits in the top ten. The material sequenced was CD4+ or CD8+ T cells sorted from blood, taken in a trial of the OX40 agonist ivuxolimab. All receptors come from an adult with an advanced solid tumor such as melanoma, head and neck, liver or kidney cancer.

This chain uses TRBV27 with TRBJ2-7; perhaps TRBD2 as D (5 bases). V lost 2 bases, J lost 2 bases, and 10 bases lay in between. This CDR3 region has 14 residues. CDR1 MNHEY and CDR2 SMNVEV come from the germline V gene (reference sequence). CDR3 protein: CASSLTGSPYEQYF. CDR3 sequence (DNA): TGTGCCAGCAGTTTAACGGGGTCCCCCTACGAGCAGTACTTC.

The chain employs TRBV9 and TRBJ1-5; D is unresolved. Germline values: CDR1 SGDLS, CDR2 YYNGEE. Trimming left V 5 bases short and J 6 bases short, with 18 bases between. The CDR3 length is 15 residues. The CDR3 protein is CASSAGPSPGQPQHF. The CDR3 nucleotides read TGTGCCAGCAGTGCCGGGCCCTCCCCGGGTCAGCCCCAGCATTTT.

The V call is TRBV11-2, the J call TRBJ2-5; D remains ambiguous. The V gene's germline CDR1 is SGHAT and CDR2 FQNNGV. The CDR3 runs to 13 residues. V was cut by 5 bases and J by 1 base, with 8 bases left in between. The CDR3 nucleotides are TGTGCCAGCAGCGAGGACCCCCAAGAGACCCAGTACTTC. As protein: CASSEDPQETQYF.

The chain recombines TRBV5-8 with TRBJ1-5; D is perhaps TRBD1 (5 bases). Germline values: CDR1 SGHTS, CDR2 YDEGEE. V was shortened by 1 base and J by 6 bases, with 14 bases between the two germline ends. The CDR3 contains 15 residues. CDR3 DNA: TGTGCCAGCAGCTTGTGGGACTTGTCTCGTCAGCCCCAGCATTTT. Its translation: CASSLWDLSRQPQHF.

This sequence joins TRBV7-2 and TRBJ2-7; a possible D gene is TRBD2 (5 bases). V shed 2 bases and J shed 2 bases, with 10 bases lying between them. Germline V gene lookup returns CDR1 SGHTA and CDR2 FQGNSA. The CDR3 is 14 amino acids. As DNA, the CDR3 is TGTGCCAGCAGCTTATATCGGGGAGCCTACGAGCAGTACTTC. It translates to CASSLYRGAYEQYF.

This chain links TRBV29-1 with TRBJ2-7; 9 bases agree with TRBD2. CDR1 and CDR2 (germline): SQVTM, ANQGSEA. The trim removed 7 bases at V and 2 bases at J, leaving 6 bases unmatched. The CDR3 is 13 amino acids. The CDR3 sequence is CSGTGTSPYEQYF. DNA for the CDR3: TGCAGCGGAACGGGGACTAGCCCCTACGAGCAGTACTTC.

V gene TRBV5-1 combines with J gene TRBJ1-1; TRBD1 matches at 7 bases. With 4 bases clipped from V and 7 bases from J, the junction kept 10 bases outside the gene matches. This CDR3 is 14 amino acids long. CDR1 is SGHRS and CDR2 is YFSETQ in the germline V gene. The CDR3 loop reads CASSGETGLDEAFF. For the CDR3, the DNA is TGCGCCAGCAGCGGTGAGACAGGGTTGGATGAAGCTTTCTTT.

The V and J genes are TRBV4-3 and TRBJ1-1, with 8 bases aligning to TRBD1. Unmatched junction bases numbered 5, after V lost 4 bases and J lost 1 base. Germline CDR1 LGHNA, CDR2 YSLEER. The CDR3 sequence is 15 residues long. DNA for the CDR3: TGCGCCAGCAGCCTTCTGACAGGGGCGAACACTGAAGCTTTCTTT. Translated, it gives CASSLLTGANTEAFF.

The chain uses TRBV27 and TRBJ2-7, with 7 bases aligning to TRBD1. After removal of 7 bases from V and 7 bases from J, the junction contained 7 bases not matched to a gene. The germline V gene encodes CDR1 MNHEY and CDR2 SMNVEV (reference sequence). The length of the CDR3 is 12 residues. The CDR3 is CASKQGIGEQYF. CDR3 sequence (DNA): TGTGCCAGCAAACAGGGGATTGGGGAGCAGTACTTC.

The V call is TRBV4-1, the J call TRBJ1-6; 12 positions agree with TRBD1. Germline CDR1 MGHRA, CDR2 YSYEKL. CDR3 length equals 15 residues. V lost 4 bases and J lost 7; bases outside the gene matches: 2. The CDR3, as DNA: TGCGCCAGCAGCCCGGGGACAGGGGGCAATTCACCCCTCCACTTT. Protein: CASSPGTGGNSPLHF.

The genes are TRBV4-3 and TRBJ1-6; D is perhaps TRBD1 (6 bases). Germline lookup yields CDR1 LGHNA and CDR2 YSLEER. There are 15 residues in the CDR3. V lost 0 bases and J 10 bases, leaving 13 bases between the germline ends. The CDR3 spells CASSQDSLRGSPLHF. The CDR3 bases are TGCGCCAGCAGCCAAGATAGCCTCAGGGGATCACCCCTCCACTTT.

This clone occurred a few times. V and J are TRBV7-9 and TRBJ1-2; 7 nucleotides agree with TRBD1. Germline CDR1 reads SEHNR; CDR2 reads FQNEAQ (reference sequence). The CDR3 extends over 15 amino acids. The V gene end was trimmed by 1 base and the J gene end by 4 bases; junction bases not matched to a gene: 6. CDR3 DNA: TGTGCCAGCAGCTTAGAAGAGGGGACAGTCTATGGCTACACCTTC. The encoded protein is CASSLEEGTVYGYTF.

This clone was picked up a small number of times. CDR3 protein: CASRRGGGGALDEQYF. CDR3 in DNA: TGTGCCAGCAGGCGGGGGGGCGGGGGCGCGCTGGACGAGCAGTACTTC. V gene TRBV28 combines with J gene TRBJ2-7, with 9 bases fitting TRBD2. V dropped 6 bases and J dropped 5; count of bases not matched to a gene: 14. This CDR3 region has 16 residues. CDR1 is MDHEN, CDR2 SYDVKM, per germline.

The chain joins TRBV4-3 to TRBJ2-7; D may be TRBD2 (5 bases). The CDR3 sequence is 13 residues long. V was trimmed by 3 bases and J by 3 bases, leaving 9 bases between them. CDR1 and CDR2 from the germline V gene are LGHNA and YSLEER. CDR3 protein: CASSHFRDYEQYF. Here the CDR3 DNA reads TGCGCCAGCAGCCATTTCCGGGACTACGAGCAGTACTTC.

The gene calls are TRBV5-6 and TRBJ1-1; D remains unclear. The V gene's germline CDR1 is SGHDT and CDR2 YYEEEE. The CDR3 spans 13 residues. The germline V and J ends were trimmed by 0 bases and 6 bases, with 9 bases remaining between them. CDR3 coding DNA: TGTGCCAGCAGCTTGGTGGGAGGACCTGAAGCTTTCTTT. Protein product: CASSLVGGPEAFF.

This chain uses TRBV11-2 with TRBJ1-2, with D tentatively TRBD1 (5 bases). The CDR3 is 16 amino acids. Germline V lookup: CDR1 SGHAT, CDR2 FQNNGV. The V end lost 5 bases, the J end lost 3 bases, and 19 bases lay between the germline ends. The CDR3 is CASSKGHRGSDYGYTF. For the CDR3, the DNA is TGTGCCAGCAGCAAAGGACATAGAGGTTCAGACTATGGCTACACCTTC.

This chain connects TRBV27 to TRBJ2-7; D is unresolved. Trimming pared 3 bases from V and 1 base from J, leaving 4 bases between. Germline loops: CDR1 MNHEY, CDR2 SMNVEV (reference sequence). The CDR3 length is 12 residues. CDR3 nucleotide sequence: TGTGCCAGCAGTTTGAATTCCTACGAGCAGTACTTC. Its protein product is CASSLNSYEQYF.

In nucleotides, the CDR3 is TGCGCCAGCAGCCAAGATTGGGCCGGGGGCTCCTACGAGCAGTACTTC. Translation gives CASSQDWAGGSYEQYF. J is TRBJ2-7 and V is TRBV4-1, with D possibly TRBD2 on 6 matching bases. The CDR3 loop spans 16 amino acids. Germline V gene lookup returns CDR1 MGHRA and CDR2 YSYEKL. The germline V and J ends were trimmed by 0 bases and 0 bases, with 12 bases remaining between them.

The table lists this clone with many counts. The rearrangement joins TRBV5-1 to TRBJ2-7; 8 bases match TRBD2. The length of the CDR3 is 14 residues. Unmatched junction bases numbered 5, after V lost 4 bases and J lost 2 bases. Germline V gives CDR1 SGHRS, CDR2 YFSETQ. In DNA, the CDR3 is TGCGCCAGCAGCCATAAGCGGGGGACCTACGAGCAGTACTTC. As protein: CASSHKRGTYEQYF. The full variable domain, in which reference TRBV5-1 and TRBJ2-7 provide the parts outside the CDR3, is KAGVTQTPRYLIKTRGQQVTLSCSPISGHRSVSWYQQTPGQGLQFLFEYFSETQRNKGNFPGRFSGRQFSNSRSEMNVSTLELGDSALYLCASSHKRGTYEQYFGPGTRLTVT.

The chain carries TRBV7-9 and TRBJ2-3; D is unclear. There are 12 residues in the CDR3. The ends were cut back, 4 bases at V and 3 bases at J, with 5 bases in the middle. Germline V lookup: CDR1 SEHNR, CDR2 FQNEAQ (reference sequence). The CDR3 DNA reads TGTGCCAGCAGCTACTTAACAGATACGCAGTATTTT. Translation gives CASSYLTDTQYF.

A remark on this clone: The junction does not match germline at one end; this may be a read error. The CDR3 bases are TGTGCTAGCAGCCCAACAGTGAACACCGGGGAGCTGTTTTTT. Translating gives CASSPTVNTGELFF. The chain uses TRBV7-7 and TRBJ2-2; D is unresolved. Germline CDR1 reads SSHAT; CDR2 reads FNYEAQ (reference sequence). The CDR3 extends over 14 amino acids.

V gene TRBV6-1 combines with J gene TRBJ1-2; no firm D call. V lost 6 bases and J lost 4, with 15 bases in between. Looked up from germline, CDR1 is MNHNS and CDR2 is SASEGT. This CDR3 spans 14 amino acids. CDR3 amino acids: CASSPHSNSYGYTF. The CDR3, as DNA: TGTGCCAGCAGCCCTCATTCCAATTCCTATGGCTACACCTTC.